This section outlines one T cell receptor beta chain sequence together with its context. Its target is not known. This sample is part of a study of Graves' ophthalmopathy and Graves' hyperthyroidism. V shed 6 bases and J 2 bases; nucleotides not matched to a gene: 15. Germline values: CDR1 LGHNT, CDR2 FRNRAP. This CDR3 is 19 amino acids long. Amplification targeted the TCR beta CDR3 regions, with RNA transcripts as the source material. HTBI-primed RT-PCR formed the first round, and a multiplex PCR formed the second. TCRdb passed the multiplex PCR reads through MiXCR, listing each CDR3 protein once. The table records 500,000 to 700,000 distinct CDR3 sequences, under 45% of them present only once. General study points: The model predicted ophthalmopathy progression with more than 70% sensitivity and 72% to 85% specificity.

This sequence was found in an adult man with Graves' hyperthyroidism. Sequenced: peripheral blood or thyroid tissue (not recorded which). The chain recombines TRBV12-5 with TRBJ2-2; 10 bases are shared with TRBD2. The CDR3: CASGLPYLSSGGNTGELFF. The CDR3 DNA follows: TGTGCTAGTGGCCTGCCTTACCTCTCTAGCGGGGGAAACACCGGGGAGCTGTTTTTT.